These T cell receptor beta chains were read from a single sample in a study of blood T cells in healthy people across ages. Each CDR3 protein is one row after TCRdb ran MiXCR on the 5' RACE reads. The sample has more than 1.4 million distinct CDR3 sequences; approximately 42% are singletons. Sequencing used blood. These receptors came from a woman under 30 in good health. Both conserved end residues are part of each CDR3. A D gene is named only where the DNA matches it firmly. Rows give clone size only sometimes, using once, few, many, or a class for an expanded clone.

j_call	d_call	cdr3_length	v_call	clone_size	cdr3_nt	cdr3_aa
TRBJ2-5	TRBD2	15	TRBV20-1	-	TGCAGTGCTAGAGATAATAGCGGGGGGGCGATTGAGCAGTACTTC	CSARDNSGGAIEQYF
TRBJ2-6	TRBD1	17	TRBV12-3/TRBV12-4	-	TGTGCCAGCACCTCGACAGGGAAACATTCTGGGGCCAACGTCCTGACTTTC	CASTSTGKHSGANVLTF
TRBJ2-1	TRBD2	17	TRBV6-4	-	TGTGCCAGCAGTGAGCGGCCTAGCGGAGCCTCCTACAATGAGCAGTTCTTC	CASSERPSGASYNEQFF
TRBJ2-2	-	15	TRBV2	-	TGTGCCAGCGCTGAGGCCGGGGTCTCAACCGGGGAGCTGTTTTTT	CASAEAGVSTGELFF
TRBJ2-1	TRBD1	16	TRBV6-1	-	TGTGCCAGCAGTGAAGCGCTGACAGGGTCCTACAATGAGCAGTTCTTC	CASSEALTGSYNEQFF
TRBJ2-7	TRBD2	14	TRBV5-1	few	TGCGCCAGCTCGCGGGGGGGTGAGACCTACGAGCAGTACTTC	CASSRGGETYEQYF
TRBJ2-7	-	13	TRBV7-2	-	TGTGCCAGCGGCTTTGGGTTTGGTGATGAGCAGTACTTC	CASGFGFGDEQYF
TRBJ1-2	TRBD1	17	TRBV6-1	few	TGTGCCAGCAGTGGAAAAGTCCAGGGGGGAGCTAACTATGGCTACACCTTC	CASSGKVQGGANYGYTF
TRBJ2-1	-	14	TRBV10-3	-	TGTGCCATCAAGGGACGAGAGGCGGGTAATGAGCAGTTCTTC	CAIKGREAGNEQFF
TRBJ1-2	-	15	TRBV28	-	TGTGCCAGCAGTTTATGGGCCGGGCAGCCCTATGGCTACACCTTC	CASSLWAGQPYGYTF